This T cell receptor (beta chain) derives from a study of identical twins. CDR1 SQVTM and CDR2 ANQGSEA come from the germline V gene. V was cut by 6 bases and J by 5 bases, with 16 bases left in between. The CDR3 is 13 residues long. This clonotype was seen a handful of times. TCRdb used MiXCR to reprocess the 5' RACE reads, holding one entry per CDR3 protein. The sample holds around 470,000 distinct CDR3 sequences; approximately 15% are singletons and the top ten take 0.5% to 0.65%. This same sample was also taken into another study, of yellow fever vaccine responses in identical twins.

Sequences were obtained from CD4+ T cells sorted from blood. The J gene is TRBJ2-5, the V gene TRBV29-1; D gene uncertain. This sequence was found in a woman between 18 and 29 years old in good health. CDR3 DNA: TGCAGCGTCGCTGGATCTTACGGGGAGACCCAGTACTTC. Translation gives CSVAGSYGETQYF.